This T cell receptor beta chain was documented in a study of blood T cells in healthy people across ages. Study summary: Capture by template switching was about one barcoded beta molecule per two T cells.

CDR1 is SEHNR and CDR2 is FQNEAQ in the germline V gene (reference sequence). The CDR3 contains 16 residues. Study-level results: Long-lived donors carried more naive CD4+ cells and greater diversity than aged donors.

Comment on this clonotype: Its antigen remains unknown. Germline is not matched at one junction end, which may reflect a read error.

With a J-beta primer mix and a sample-barcoded 5' primer, a second PCR ran about 6 to 11 cycles. Every cDNA molecule carried a tag from a template-switch adaptor bearing 12 random nucleotides. TCRdb processed the 5' RACE reads anew with MiXCR; each CDR3 protein has one entry. The sample shows roughly 2 million distinct CDR3 sequences, about 50% of them seen only once. The V and J genes are TRBV7-9 and TRBJ2-3; a possible D gene is TRBD2 (6 bases). This clonotype was sampled from a woman in her 40s in good health. Sequenced sample: blood. DNA of the CDR3: TGTACCAGCAGCCTTAAGGGAGGTATGCATACAGATACGCAGTATTTT. It codes for CTSSLKGGMHTDTQYF.